This T cell receptor (beta chain) was found in a study of T cells in tumors after PD-1 blockade. For the study at large: No patient had prior checkpoint blockade, systemic immunosuppression, or radiotherapy within 4 weeks. A subset received ongoing vismodegib 150 mg daily alongside anti-PD-1 therapy. Study-wide findings and caveats: Some novel exhausted tumor clones appeared in pre-treatment blood, suggesting peripheral recruitment.

As regards this clone: What it recognizes is unknown.

From germline, CDR1 is SNHLY and CDR2 FYNNEI. V lost 6 bases to trimming and J lost 8 bases; unmatched junction nucleotides: 14. This CDR3 region has 16 residues. The data were produced by immunoSEQ multiplex PCR, yet TCRdb's version contains in-frame clones alone and is incomplete. The sample contains more than 45,000 clones, 70% to 85% of which appear only once. The genes are TRBV2 and TRBJ2-1; 9 bases match TRBD2. The sequence was collected from a human donor with advanced basal cell or squamous cell carcinoma (not recorded which). Source: PBMCs, taken before anti-PD-1 therapy. CDR3 in DNA: TGTGCCAGCAGAGGGACTAGCAGGGCCGGTGCATATGAGCAGTTCTTC. This sequence encodes CASRGTSRAGAYEQFF.